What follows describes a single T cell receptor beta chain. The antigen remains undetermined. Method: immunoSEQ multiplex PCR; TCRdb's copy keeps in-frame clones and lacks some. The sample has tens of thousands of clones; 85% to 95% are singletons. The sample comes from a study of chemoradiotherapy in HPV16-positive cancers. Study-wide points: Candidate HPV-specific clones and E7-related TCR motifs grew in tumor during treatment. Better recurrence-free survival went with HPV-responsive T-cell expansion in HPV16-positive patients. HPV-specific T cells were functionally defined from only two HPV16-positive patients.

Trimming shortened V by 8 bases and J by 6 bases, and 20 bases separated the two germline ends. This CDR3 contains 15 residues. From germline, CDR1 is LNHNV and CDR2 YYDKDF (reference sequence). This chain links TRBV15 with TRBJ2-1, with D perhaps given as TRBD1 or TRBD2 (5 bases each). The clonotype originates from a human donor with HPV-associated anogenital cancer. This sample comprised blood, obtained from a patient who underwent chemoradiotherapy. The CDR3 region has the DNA TGTGCCACCTCCTCGGGGCCGGCGGCTACCAATGAGCAGTTCTTC. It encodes CATSSGPAATNEQFF.